This T cell receptor (beta chain) was retrieved from a study of circulating and synovial CD4+ cells in juvenile arthritis (TCRdb year 2014). Background on the whole study: Within each patient, the study compared the TCRbeta CDR3 repertoires of three groups: circulating HLA-DR+ CD4 T cells, bulk blood CD4 T cells, and synovial CD4 T cells. Repertoire sequencing aimed to confirm that a circulating synovial-like CD4 T cell subset was enriched in synovial clonotypes. The investigation overall reported the following: Circulating pathogenic-like lymphocytes were found to cluster with synovial T cells, and a substantially higher fraction of CDR3 sequences was shared with synovium by circulating pathogenic-like lymphocytes than by bulk blood. Because overlap with synovium was found to increase with sequencing depth, the full repertoire overlap was likely underestimated by the measured shared-clonotype fractions. The difference between circulating pathogenic-like lymphocytes and bulk blood T cells was not detected by traditional Vbeta family usage analysis. Because CPL samples and bulk blood CD4 samples differed in T cell genome counts by at least an order of magnitude, sample-size effects were addressed. Synovial and circulating pathogenic-like lymphocyte repertoires were less diverse than bulk blood CD4 repertoires, with some CPL samples as oligoclonal as synovium.

Library construction relied on the immunoSEQ multiplex PCR assay. An external provider carried out the TCRbeta CDR3 sequencing as a commercial service. On the authors' methods: The analyses relied on productive nucleotide sequences along with amino acid sequences obtained through in silico translation. To equalise sample size, diversity was assessed as Renyi entropy across alpha values by taking the median of 200 repeated subsamples. Pairwise repertoire distance was calculated as one minus the Chao-modified Jaccard index, correcting for under-sampling, and used for clustering. Frequency-weighted overlap with synovial clonotypes was computed over 200 sample sizes, 200 draws without replacement each, and reported at the smaller sample's size. This is the immuneACCESS table as TCRdb keeps it, with only in-frame sequences that have V and J called. A part of the clones is gone; compared with another copy, unresolved V genes explain less than half, and the rest is unexplained. V and J calls and clone size are as listed in that table; D and trimming were resolved from the DNA. Counted in this sample were around 32,000 clones; roughly 96% of them appeared once. The top ten hold around 0.63% of the sample.

Donors of the sequenced samples were patients with active juvenile idiopathic arthritis. Sorting was carried out immediately after cells were thawed, and dead cells were excluded with Live/Dead Fixable Near-IR Stain. This clone was recorded only once. Its antigen is still unknown. Base qualities are not at hand, and no much larger clone is one base apart. The CDR3, cysteine through phenylalanine, is 20 amino acids long. The retained sequence is limited to the CDR3, 60 bases, with the frame set at the first base. This clonotype originated in a human donor with juvenile idiopathic arthritis. The sequence links TRBV21-1 to TRBJ2-3; no DNA check was done on the table's D call, TRBD1. TRBV21-1 is recorded as a pseudogene. The sample taken for sequencing was CD4+ T cells from blood. The DNA is as follows: TGTGCCAGCAGCAAACGGGACAGGGACGCGGGTCCCTTTAGCACAGATACGCAGTATTTT. Its protein product is CASSKRDRDAGPFSTDTQYF.